The 17 T cell receptor beta chains given below trace back to one sample, sequenced in a study of blood T cell repertoires in COVID-19 (dated by TCRdb to the early 2020s). Libraries were prepared through the immunoSEQ multiplex PCR assay. Held by TCRdb, this immuneACCESS table contains in-frame sequences only and omits some clones. Under half of the omission traces to an unresolved V gene where checked; the cause of the rest is unknown. For this sample the table gives hundreds of thousands of clones, of which about nine tenths were detected only once. The top ten clones comprise roughly 0.26% of the sample. The sample consisted of peripheral blood. The receptors were sampled from a woman under 30 with acute or convalescent COVID-19.

This clone was seen just once. This sequence joins TRBV12-3 or TRBV12-4 and TRBJ1-1; D gene unclear. V dropped 5 bases and J dropped 5 bases, with 12 bases sitting between them. The CDR3 sequence is 13 residues long. The CDR3 here is CASSPTSGTEAFF. For the CDR3, the DNA is TGTGCCAGCAGTCCAACCTCCGGTACTGAAGCTTTCTTT.

This clone was detected once. The V call is TRBV27, the J call TRBJ1-6; the D gene is possibly TRBD1 (6 bases). This CDR3 spans 15 amino acids. CDR1 MNHEY and CDR2 SMNVEV come from the germline V gene (reference sequence). The V and J ends lost 3 bases and 2 bases respectively, with 8 bases between them. CDR3 region: CASSFRTAYNSPLHF. The CDR3 region has the DNA TGTGCCAGCAGTTTCCGGACAGCCTATAATTCACCCCTCCACTTT.

This sequence joins TRBV19 and TRBJ1-5, with 8 bases fitting TRBD1. With 7 bases clipped from V and 4 bases from J, the junction kept 12 bases outside the gene matches. CDR1 and CDR2 from the germline V gene are LNHDA and SQIVND (reference sequence). The CDR3 consists of 16 residues. CDR3 in amino acids: CASTGQGPQTNQPQHF. The CDR3 coding sequence is TGTGCCAGTACCGGACAGGGTCCCCAGACTAATCAGCCCCAGCATTTT. The full variable domain, rest sourced from reference TRBV19 and TRBJ1-5, is DGGITQSPKYLFRKEGQNVTLSCEQNLNHDAMYWYRQDPGQGLRLIYYSQIVNDFQKGDIAEGYSVSREKKESFPLTVTSAQKNPTAFYLCASTGQGPQTNQPQHFGDGTRLSIL.

This sequence joins TRBV4-3 and TRBJ1-3; 7 positions agree with TRBD1. CDR1 and CDR2 from the germline V gene are LGHNA and YSLEER. The CDR3 sequence is 14 residues long. The ends lost 3 bases at V and 4 bases at J; junction bases unmatched: 3. CDR3 sequence reads: CASSQNRGGNTIYF. CDR3 sequence (DNA): TGCGCCAGCAGCCAGAACAGGGGAGGAAACACCATATATTTT.

The J gene is TRBJ2-1, the V gene TRBV7-9, with 10 nucleotides matching TRBD2. The CDR3 contains 14 residues. Germline lookup yields CDR1 SEHNR and CDR2 FQNEAQ (reference sequence). The ends lost 2 bases at V and 9 bases at J; junction bases unmatched: 4. In DNA, the CDR3 is TGTGCCAGCAGCTTACAGCGGGGGGGCGTTGAGCAGTTCTTC. Protein: CASSLQRGGVEQFF.

The chain has TRBV6-2 or TRBV6-3 and TRBJ2-1; TRBD1 is a possible D gene (9 bases). Germline V CDR1 and CDR2: MNHEY, SVGEGT. CDR3 size: 19 residues. Deletions cut 5 bases from V and 4 bases from J, with 27 bases between. CDR3 loop: CASSPRGPGGDRVYNEQFF. Here the CDR3 DNA reads TGTGCCAGCAGTCCCCGAGGTCCCGGGGGGGACAGGGTGTACAATGAGCAGTTCTTC.

This rearrangement joins TRBV5-5 to TRBJ1-5; no clear D gene. CDR1 and CDR2 from the germline V gene are SGHKS and YYEKEE (reference sequence). V lost 0 bases and J lost 4, with 14 bases in between. The CDR3 extends over 16 amino acids. DNA for the CDR3: TGTGCCAGCAGCTTGGTGCTGGGAGGGAAAAATCAGCCCCAGCATTTT. It translates to CASSLVLGGKNQPQHF.

The J gene is TRBJ2-1, the V gene TRBV9; tentatively, D is TRBD2 (6 bases). The CDR3 runs to 14 residues. The ends were cut back, 0 bases at V and 5 bases at J, with 9 bases in the middle. From germline, CDR1 is SGDLS and CDR2 YYNGEE. The CDR3 sequence: CASSVGGDDNEQFF. As DNA, the CDR3 is TGTGCCAGCAGCGTAGGCGGGGACGACAATGAGCAGTTCTTC.

This chain links TRBV4-1 with TRBJ2-2, with TRBD2 identical over 10 bases. Germline V gene sequence: CDR1 MGHRA, CDR2 YSYEKL. V shed 2 bases, J shed 6 bases, and the junction held 3 bases outside the gene matches. This CDR3 region has 15 residues. The CDR3 region is CASSQLAGVSGELFF. CDR3 DNA sequence: TGCGCCAGCAGCCAACTAGCGGGGGTCTCCGGGGAGCTGTTTTTT.

This clone has just a few counts. This chain connects TRBV12-3 or TRBV12-4 to TRBJ1-2; D is ambiguous. The CDR3 is 13 residues long. V gave up 6 bases and J gave up 2 bases, with 10 bases separating them. CDR3 coding DNA: TGTGCCAGCAGCCCAAGCGGGAACTATGGCTACACCTTC. It yields the protein CASSPSGNYGYTF.

V gene TRBV19 combines with J gene TRBJ1-1; D unresolved. Looked up from germline, CDR1 is LNHDA and CDR2 is SQIVND (reference sequence). Trimming cost V 1 base and J 5 bases, with 14 bases left between them. The CDR3 runs 15 residues. CDR3 region: CASSIVRVGKTEAFF. The CDR3 region has the DNA TGTGCCAGTAGTATAGTTCGGGTCGGTAAGACTGAAGCTTTCTTT.

The rearrangement joins TRBV21-1 to TRBJ2-1; TRBD2 is the table's D call, not checked against the DNA. TRBV21-1 is an annotated pseudogene. The CDR3 sequence is 21 residues long. The CDR3 sequence is CASSKTSGTSGGRSSYNEQFF. CDR3 nucleotide sequence: TGTGCCAGCAGCAAAACCTCCGGGACTAGCGGGGGACGGAGCTCCTACAATGAGCAGTTCTTC.

J is TRBJ2-3 and V is TRBV4-2, with 8 nucleotides matching TRBD2. The ends lost 4 bases at V and 4 bases at J; junction bases unmatched: 10. CDR1 is LGHNA and CDR2 is YNFKEQ in the germline V gene. The CDR3 consists of 16 residues. CDR3 coding DNA: TGTGCCAGCAGCCGGGTTGCGGGGGGAGTCGCAGATACGCAGTATTTT. Its protein is CASSRVAGGVADTQYF.

This chain connects TRBV11-2 to TRBJ1-2; no firm D call. CDR1 and CDR2 (germline): SGHAT, FQNNGV. V was trimmed by 5 bases and J by 3 bases, leaving 10 bases between them. The length of the CDR3 is 13 residues. CDR3: CASSQAGYYGYTF. The CDR3 DNA follows: TGTGCCAGCAGCCAGGCGGGGTACTATGGCTACACCTTC.

The rearrangement links TRBV28 to TRBJ1-2; D might be TRBD1 (5 bases). Germline lookup yields CDR1 MDHEN and CDR2 SYDVKM. Trimming left V 7 bases short and J 6 bases short, with 15 bases between. The CDR3 runs 13 residues. This CDR3 reads CASMSLTTDGYTF. The CDR3 nucleotides are TGTGCCAGCATGAGCCTCACGACAGATGGCTACACCTTC.

The chain links TRBV6-2 or TRBV6-3 to TRBJ2-1; 13 bases fit TRBD2. Germline CDR1 and CDR2: MNHEY and SVGEGT. This CDR3 spans 16 amino acids. V shed 3 bases, J shed 9 bases, and the junction held 8 bases outside the gene matches. The CDR3, as DNA: TGTGCCAGCAGTTATACTAGCGGGGGGGCTTATTCTGAGCAGTTCTTC. This encodes CASSYTSGGAYSEQFF.

The V call is TRBV11-1, the J call TRBJ2-2; 12 bases map to TRBD2. Germline CDR1 and CDR2: SGHAT and FQDESV (reference sequence). This CDR3 contains 16 residues. The V segment lost 4 bases and the J segment 5 bases; nucleotides outside the gene matches: 5. The CDR3 sequence: CASSSLAGGPTGELFF. The CDR3 coding sequence is TGTGCCAGCAGCTCTCTAGCGGGGGGGCCTACCGGGGAGCTGTTTTTT.